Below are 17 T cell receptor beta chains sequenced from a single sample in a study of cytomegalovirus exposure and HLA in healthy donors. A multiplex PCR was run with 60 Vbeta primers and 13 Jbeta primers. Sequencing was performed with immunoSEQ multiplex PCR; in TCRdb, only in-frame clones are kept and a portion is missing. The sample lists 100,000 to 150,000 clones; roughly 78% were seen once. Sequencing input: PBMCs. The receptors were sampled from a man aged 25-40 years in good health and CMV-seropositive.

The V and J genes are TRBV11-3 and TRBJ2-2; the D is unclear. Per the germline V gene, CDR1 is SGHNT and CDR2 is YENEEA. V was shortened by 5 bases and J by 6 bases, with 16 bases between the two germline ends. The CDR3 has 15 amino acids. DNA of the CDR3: TGTGCCAGCAGCAAAGACGCGAAAGAGGCCGGGGAGCTGTTTTTT. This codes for CASSKDAKEAGELFF.

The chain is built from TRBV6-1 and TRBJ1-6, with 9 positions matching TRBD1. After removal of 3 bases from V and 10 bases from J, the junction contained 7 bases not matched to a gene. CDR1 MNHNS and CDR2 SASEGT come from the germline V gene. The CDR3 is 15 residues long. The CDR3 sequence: CASSDMNRGQSPLHF. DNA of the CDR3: TGTGCCAGCAGTGATATGAACAGGGGGCAGTCACCCCTCCACTTT.

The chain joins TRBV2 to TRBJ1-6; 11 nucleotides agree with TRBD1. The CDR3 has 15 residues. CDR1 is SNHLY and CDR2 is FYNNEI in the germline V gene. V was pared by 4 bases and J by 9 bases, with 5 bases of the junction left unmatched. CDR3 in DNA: TGTGCCAGCAGTGTGGGACAGGGGGTAGGTTCACCCCTCCACTTT. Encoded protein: CASSVGQGVGSPLHF.

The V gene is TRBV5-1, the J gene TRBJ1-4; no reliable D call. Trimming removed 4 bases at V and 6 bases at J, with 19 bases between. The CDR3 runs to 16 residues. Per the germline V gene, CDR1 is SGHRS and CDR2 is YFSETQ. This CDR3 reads CASSGGEGGFYEKLFF. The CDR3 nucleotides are TGCGCCAGCAGCGGCGGGGAGGGAGGGTTTTATGAAAAACTGTTTTTT.

DNA for the CDR3: TGTGCCAGCAGCTTATCTTGGCGGACAGCAAACACTGAAGCTTTCTTT. Translating gives CASSLSWRTANTEAFF. The chain combines TRBV7-2 with TRBJ1-1, with D maybe TRBD1 (6 bases). The CDR3 length is 16 residues. V lost 2 bases and J lost 2, with 15 bases in between. Germline CDR1 and CDR2: SGHTA and FQGNSA.

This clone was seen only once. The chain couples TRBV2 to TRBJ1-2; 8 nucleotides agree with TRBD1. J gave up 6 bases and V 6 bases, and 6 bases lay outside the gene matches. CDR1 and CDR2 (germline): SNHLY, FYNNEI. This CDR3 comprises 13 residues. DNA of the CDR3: TGTGCCAGCAGGGACAGGGAGCTTGATGGCTACACCTTC. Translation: CASRDRELDGYTF.

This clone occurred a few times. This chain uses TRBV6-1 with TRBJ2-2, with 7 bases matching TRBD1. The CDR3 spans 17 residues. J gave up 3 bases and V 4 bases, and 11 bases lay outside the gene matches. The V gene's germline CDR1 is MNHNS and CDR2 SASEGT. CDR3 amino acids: CASSVILGGSDTGELFF. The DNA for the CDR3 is TGTGCCAGCAGTGTGATTCTAGGGGGCAGTGACACCGGGGAGCTGTTTTTT.

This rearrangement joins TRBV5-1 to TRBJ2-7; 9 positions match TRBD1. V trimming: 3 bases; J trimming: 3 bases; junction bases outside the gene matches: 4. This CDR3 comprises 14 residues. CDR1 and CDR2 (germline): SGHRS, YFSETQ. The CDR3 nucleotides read TGCGCCAGCAGCTGGACAGGGGTCGGCTACGAGCAGTACTTC. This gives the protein CASSWTGVGYEQYF.

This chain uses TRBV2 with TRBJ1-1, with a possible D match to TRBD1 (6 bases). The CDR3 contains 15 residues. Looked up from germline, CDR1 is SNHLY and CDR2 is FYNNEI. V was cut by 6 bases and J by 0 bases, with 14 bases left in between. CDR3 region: CASRPRTDMNTEAFF. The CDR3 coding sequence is TGTGCCAGCAGACCTCGGACAGACATGAACACTGAAGCTTTCTTT.

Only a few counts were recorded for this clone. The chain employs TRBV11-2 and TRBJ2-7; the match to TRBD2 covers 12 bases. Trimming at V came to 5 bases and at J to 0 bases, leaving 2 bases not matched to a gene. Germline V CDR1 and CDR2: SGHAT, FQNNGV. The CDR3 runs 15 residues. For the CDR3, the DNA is TGTGCCAGCAGCGCTAGCGGGGGGGCCTCCTACGAGCAGTACTTC. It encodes CASSASGGASYEQYF.

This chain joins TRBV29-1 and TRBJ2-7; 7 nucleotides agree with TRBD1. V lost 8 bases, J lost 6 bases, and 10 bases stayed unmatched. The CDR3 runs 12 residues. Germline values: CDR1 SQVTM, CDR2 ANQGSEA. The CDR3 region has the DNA TGCAGCATAGTGGGACAGTCGGCCGAGCAGTACTTC. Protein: CSIVGQSAEQYF.

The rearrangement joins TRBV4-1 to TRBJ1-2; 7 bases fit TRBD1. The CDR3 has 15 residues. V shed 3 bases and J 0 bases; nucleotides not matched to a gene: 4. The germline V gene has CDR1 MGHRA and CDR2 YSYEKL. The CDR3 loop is CASSHRTGANYGYTF. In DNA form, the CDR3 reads TGCGCCAGCAGCCATAGGACAGGAGCTAACTATGGCTACACCTTC.

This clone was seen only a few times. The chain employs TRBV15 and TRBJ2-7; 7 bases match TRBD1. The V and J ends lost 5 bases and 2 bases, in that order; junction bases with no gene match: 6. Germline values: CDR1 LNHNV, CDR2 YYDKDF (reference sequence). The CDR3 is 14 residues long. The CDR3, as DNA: TGTGCCACCAGCGGAACAGGGGACGCCTACGAGCAGTACTTC. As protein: CATSGTGDAYEQYF.

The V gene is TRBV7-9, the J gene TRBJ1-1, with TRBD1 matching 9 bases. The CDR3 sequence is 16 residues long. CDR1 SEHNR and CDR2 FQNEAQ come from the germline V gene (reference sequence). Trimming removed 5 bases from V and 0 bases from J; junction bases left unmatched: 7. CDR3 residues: CASSVGQGRMNTEAFF. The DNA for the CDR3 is TGTGCCAGCAGCGTCGGACAGGGGCGTATGAACACTGAAGCTTTCTTT.

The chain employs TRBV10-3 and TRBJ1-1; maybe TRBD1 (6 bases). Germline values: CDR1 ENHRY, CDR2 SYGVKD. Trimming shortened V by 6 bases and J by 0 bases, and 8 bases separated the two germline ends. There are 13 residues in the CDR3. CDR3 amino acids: CAIRRGMNTEAFF. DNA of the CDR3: TGTGCCATCAGGAGGGGGATGAACACTGAAGCTTTCTTT.

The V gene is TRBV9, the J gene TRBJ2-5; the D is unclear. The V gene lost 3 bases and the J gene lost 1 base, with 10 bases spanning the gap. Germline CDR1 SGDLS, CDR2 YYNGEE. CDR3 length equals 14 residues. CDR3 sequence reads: CASSASGTQETQYF. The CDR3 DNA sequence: TGTGCCAGCAGCGCGTCAGGTACCCAAGAGACCCAGTACTTC. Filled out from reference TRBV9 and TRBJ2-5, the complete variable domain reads DSGVTQTPKHLITATGQRVTLRCSPRSGDLSVYWYQQSLDQGLQFLIQYYNGEERAKGNILERFSAQQFPDLHSELNLSSLELGDSALYFCASSASGTQETQYFGPGTRLLVL.

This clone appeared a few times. CDR3 protein: CASSGRGEGTEAFF. CDR3 DNA sequence: TGTGCCAGCAGTGGGCGGGGGGAGGGCACTGAAGCTTTCTTT. The J gene is TRBJ1-1, the V gene TRBV6-5; the D gene is possibly TRBD1 (5 bases). Germline V gene data show CDR1 as MNHEY and CDR2 as SVGAGI. This CDR3 comprises 14 residues. V lost 5 bases, J lost 4 bases, and 14 bases lay in between.